This T cell receptor beta chain is from a study of cytomegalovirus exposure and HLA in healthy donors (dated by TCRdb to the late 2010s). Regarding the research as a whole: A later analysis indicated that the 130 or so validation repertoires were generated on the platform also employed for the 700 or so repertoires of the first cohort. The study was designed to test whether signatures of past pathogen exposure could be identified by cataloging public T cell receptors. To predict cytomegalovirus infection status, the study combined high-throughput TCR immunosequencing, statistical association of individual TCRs with disease status, and machine learning. In addition to the first cohort of 666 subjects, a separate validation cohort of approximately 110 different subjects was used. The full study reports these points: Three of the identified cytomegalovirus-associated TCR beta chains were confirmed in vitro to be specific for cytomegalovirus antigens. Most TCR sequences were seen in very few donors, while some public TCRs were found in many individuals. The classifier was reported to diagnose cytomegalovirus status with high specificity and sensitivity in both the original and validation cohorts. Subsequent analysis determined that TCRs grouped into clusters in the first cohort also showed a tendency toward co-occurrence across the 130 or so validation repertoires, and approximately 93% of cluster scores exceeded 0. The authors suggested that the approach could potentially be generalized to other disease states and immunological phenotypes. A total of 164 TCR beta chains were listed by the study as associated with cytomegalovirus. All 130 or so repertoires were used to score co-occurrence in the validation cohort in a later analysis, because that analysis had no HLA typing for the cohort.

Library construction relied on the immunoSEQ multiplex PCR assay. Turning to the authors' computational methods: A statistical classification framework was developed to diagnose cytomegalovirus status using the catalog of TCR beta chain sequences. TCRdb holds this immuneACCESS table with in-frame rearrangements only. Some clones are missing; in checked studies, unresolved V genes explain under half, and the rest has no known cause. From that table come the V and J calls and clone size; the DNA was used to work out D and trimming. Here the sample has roughly 150,000 clones; about 86% occur a single time. Jointly, the top ten make up approximately 2.1% of the sample. The CDR3 contains 12 residues, cysteine and phenylalanine counted. Only the CDR3 DNA is retained, 36 bases long and in frame from the first base. V trim: 5 bases; J trim: 8 bases; unmatched bases: 6. CDR1 and CDR2 were assigned from the germline V gene as SQVTM and ANQGSEA.

The donors belonged to the validation cohort of over a hundred subjects, which was separate from the approximately 700-subject first cohort. To note about this clone: Its antigen is unknown. Within one base of it there is no much larger clone, and no base qualities were kept.

The sequenced sample consisted of PBMCs. Rearrangement joined TRBV29-1 to TRBJ1-1, and 9 junction bases match TRBD1. The receptor's source is a woman aged 18-35 years in good health and CMV-seronegative. The DNA sequence follows: TGCAGCGTTACCTGGACAGGGGCCGAAGCTTTCTTT. Its protein is CSVTWTGAEAFF.